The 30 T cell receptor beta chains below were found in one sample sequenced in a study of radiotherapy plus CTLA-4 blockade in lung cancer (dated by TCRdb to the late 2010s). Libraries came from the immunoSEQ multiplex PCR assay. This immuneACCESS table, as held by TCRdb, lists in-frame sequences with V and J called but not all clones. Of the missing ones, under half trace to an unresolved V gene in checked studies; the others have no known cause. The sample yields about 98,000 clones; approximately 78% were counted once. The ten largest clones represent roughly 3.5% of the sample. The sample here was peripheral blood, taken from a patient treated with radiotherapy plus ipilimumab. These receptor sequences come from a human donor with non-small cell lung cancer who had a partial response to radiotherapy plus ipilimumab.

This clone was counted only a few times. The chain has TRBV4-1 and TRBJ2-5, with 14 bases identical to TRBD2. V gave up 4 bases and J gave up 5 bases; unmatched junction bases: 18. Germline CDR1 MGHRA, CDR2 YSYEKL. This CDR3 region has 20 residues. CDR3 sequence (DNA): TGCGCCAGCAGCCTCTTGGGACTAGCGGGAGAAGAAGGGGTGAGGGAGACCCAGTACTTC. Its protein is CASSLLGLAGEEGVRETQYF.

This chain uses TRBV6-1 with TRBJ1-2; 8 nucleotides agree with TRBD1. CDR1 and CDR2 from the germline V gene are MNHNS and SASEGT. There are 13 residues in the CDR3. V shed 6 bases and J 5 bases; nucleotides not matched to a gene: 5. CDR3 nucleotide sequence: TGTGCCAGCAGACCTGGACAGGGTTATGGCTACACCTTC. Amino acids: CASRPGQGYGYTF.

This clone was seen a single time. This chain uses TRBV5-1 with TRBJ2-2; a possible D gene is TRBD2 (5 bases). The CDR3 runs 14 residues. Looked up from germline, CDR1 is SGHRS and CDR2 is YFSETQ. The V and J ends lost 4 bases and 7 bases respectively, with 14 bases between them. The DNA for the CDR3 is TGCGCCAGCAGCGGCGGACTGCCAGACGGGGAGCTGTTTTTT. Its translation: CASSGGLPDGELFF.

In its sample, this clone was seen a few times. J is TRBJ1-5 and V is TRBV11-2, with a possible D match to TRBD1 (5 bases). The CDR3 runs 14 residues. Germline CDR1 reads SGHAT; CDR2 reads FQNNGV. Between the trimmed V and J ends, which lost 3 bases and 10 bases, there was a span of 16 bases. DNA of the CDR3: TGTGCCAGCAGCTTGAGGCAGGGCGTTAGTCCCCAGCATTTT. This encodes CASSLRQGVSPQHF. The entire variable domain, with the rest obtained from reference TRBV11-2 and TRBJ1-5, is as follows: EAGVAQSPRYKIIEKRQSVAFWCNPISGHATLYWYQQILGQGPKLLIQFQNNGVVDDSQLPKDRFSAERLKGVDSTLKIQPAKLEDSAVYLCASSLRQGVSPQHFGDGTRLSIL.

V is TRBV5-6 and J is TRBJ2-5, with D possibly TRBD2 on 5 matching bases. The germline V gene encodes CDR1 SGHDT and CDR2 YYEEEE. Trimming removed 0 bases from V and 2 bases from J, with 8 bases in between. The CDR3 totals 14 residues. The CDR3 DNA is TGTGCCAGCAGCTTGGCTTTAGCGCAAGAGACCCAGTACTTC. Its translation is CASSLALAQETQYF.

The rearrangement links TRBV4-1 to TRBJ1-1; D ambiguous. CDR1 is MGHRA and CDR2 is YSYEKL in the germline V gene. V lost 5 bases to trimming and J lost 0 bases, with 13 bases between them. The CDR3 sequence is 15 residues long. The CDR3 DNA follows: TGCGCCAGCAGCGATTCATCACTGCTGAACACTGAAGCTTTCTTT. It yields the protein CASSDSSLLNTEAFF.

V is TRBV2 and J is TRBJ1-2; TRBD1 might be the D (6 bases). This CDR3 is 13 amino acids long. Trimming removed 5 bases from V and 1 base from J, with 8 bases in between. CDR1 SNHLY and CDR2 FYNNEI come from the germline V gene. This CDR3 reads CASSQGNNYGYTF. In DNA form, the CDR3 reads TGTGCCAGCAGTCAGGGGAATAACTATGGCTACACCTTC.

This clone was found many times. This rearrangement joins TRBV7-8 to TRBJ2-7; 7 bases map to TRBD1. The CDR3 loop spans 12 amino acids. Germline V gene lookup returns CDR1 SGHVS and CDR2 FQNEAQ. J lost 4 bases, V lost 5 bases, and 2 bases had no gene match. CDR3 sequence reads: CASSPTGYEQYF. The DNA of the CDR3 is TGTGCCAGCAGCCCGACAGGGTACGAGCAGTACTTC.

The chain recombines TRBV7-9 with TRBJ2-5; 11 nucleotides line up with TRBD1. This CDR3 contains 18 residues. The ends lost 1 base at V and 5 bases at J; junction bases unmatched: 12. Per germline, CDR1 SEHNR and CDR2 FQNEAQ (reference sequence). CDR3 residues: CASSLGSLDRGRLETQYF. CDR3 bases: TGTGCCAGCAGCTTAGGTTCGTTGGACAGGGGGCGCCTGGAGACCCAGTACTTC.

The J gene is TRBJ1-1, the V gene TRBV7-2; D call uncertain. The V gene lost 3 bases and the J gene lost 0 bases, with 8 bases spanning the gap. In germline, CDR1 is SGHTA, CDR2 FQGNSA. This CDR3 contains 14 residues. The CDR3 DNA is TGTGCCAGCAGCTTTCAGGTCATGAACACTGAAGCTTTCTTT. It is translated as CASSFQVMNTEAFF.

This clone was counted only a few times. CDR3: CASGTGDSSGNTIYF. The CDR3 nucleotides are TGTGCCAGTGGGACAGGGGATTCCTCTGGAAACACCATATATTTT. The chain combines TRBV6-1 with TRBJ1-3, with 10 bases lining up with TRBD1. CDR3 length: 15 residues. In germline, CDR1 is MNHNS, CDR2 SASEGT. The V and J ends lost 9 bases and 0 bases, in that order; junction bases with no gene match: 5.

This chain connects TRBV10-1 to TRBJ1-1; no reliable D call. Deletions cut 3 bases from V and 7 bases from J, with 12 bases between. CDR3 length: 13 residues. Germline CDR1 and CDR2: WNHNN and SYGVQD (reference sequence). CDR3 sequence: CASSDLAGNEAFF. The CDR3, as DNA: TGCGCCAGCAGTGATTTGGCAGGCAATGAAGCTTTCTTT.

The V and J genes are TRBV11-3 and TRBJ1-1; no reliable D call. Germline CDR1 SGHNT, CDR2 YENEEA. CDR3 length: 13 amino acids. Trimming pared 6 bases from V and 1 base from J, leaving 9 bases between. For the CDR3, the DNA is TGTGCCAGCAGGGCCCGGAGGAACACTGAAGCTTTCTTT. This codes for CASRARRNTEAFF. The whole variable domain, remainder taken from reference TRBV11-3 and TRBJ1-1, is EAGVVQSPRYKIIEKKQPVAFWCNPISGHNTLYWYLQNLGQGPELLIRYENEEAVDDSQLPKDRFSAERLKGVDSTLKIQPAELGDSAVYLCASRARRNTEAFFGQGTRLTVV.

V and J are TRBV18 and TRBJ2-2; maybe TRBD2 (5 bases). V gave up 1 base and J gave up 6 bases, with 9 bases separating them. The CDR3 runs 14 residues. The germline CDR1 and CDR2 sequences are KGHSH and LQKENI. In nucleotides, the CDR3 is TGTGCCAGCTCACCACGGGGAGACGCCGGGGAGCTGTTTTTT. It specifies CASSPRGDAGELFF.

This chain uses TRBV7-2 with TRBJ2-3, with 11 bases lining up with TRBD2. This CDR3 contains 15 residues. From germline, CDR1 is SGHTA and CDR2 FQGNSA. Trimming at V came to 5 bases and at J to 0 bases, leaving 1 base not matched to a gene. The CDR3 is CASSRTSGSTDTQYF. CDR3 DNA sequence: TGTGCCAGCAGCCGGACTAGCGGGAGCACAGATACGCAGTATTTT.

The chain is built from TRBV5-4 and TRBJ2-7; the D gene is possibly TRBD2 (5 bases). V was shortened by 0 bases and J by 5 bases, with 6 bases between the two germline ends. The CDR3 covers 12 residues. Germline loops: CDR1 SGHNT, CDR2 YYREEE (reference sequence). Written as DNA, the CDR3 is TGTGCCAGCAGCTTGGGGCGGGACGAGCAGTACTTC. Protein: CASSLGRDEQYF.

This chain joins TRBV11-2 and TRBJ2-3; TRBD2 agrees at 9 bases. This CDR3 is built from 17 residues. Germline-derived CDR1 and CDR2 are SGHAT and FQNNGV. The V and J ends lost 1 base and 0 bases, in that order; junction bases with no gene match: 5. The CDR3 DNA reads TGTGCCAGCAGCTTAGGGGCTAGCGGGGTTAGCACAGATACGCAGTATTTT. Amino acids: CASSLGASGVSTDTQYF.

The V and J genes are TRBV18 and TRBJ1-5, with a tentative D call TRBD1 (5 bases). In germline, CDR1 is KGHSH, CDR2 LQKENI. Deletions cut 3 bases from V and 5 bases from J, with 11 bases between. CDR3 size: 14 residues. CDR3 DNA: TGTGCCAGCTCACCGGGGCTTGTCCATCAGCCCCAGCATTTT. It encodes CASSPGLVHQPQHF.

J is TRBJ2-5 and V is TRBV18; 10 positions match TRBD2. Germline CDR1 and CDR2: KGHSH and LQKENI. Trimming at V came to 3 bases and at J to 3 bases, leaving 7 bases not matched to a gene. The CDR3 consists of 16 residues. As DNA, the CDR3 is TGTGCCAGCTCACCCCGGGCTAGCGGGGGTAAAGAGACCCAGTACTTC. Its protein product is CASSPRASGGKETQYF.

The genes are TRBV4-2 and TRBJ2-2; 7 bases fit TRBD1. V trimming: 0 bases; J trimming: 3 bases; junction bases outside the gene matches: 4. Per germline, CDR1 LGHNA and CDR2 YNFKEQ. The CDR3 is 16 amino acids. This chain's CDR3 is CASSQEDRTYTGELFF. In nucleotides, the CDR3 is TGTGCCAGCAGCCAAGAGGACAGGACATACACCGGGGAGCTGTTTTTT.

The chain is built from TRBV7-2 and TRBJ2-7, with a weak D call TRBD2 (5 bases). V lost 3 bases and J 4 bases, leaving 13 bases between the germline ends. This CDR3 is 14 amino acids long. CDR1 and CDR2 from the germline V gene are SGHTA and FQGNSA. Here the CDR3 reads CASSFLASSYEQYF. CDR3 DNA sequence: TGTGCCAGCAGCTTTCTAGCTTCATCATACGAGCAGTACTTC.

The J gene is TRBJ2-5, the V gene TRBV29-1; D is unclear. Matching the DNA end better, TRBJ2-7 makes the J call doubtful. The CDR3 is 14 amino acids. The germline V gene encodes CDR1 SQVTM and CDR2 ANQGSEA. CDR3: CSVENPTVSYEQYF. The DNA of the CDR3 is TGCAGCGTTGAAAACCCCACTGTCTCTTACGAGCAGTACTTC.

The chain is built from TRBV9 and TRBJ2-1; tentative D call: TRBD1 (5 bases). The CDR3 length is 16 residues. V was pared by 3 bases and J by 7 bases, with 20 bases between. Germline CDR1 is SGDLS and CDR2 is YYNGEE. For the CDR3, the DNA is TGTGCCAGCAGCGAGGGGTTAGCTCAGTTCGGGAATGAGCAGTTCTTC. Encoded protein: CASSEGLAQFGNEQFF.

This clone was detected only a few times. The CDR3 DNA reads TGTGCCTGGAGTGTACTGATGAACACTGAAGCTTTCTTT. Its protein is CAWSVLMNTEAFF. The J gene is TRBJ1-1, the V gene TRBV30; no firm D call. There are 13 residues in the CDR3. Trimming took off 0 bases at V and 0 bases at J, with 5 bases between the two ends. Germline V gene data show CDR1 as GTSNPN and CDR2 as SVGIG (reference sequence).

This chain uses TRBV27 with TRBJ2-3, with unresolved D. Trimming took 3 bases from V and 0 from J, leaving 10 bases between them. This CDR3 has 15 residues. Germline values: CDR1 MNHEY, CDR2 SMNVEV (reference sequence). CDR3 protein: CASSFFRASTDTQYF. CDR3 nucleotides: TGTGCCAGCAGTTTCTTCCGAGCTAGCACAGATACGCAGTATTTT.

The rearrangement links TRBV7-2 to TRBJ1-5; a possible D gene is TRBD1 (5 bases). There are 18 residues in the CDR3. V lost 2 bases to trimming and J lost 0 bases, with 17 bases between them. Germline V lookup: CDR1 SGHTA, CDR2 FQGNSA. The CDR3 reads CASSLTASRGYSNQPQHF. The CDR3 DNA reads TGTGCCAGCAGCTTAACAGCCTCTAGGGGATATAGCAATCAGCCCCAGCATTTT.

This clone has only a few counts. In DNA form, the CDR3 reads TGTGCCAGTAGTCCCCAGGGGCGACTAGCGGGAGACTACGAGCAGTACTTC. Translated: CASSPQGRLAGDYEQYF. The gene calls are TRBV19 and TRBJ2-7; 12 bases align to TRBD2. The J segment lost 3 bases and the V segment lost 5 bases, leaving 11 bases of the junction unmatched. Germline V lookup: CDR1 LNHDA, CDR2 SQIVND (reference sequence). This CDR3 comprises 17 residues.

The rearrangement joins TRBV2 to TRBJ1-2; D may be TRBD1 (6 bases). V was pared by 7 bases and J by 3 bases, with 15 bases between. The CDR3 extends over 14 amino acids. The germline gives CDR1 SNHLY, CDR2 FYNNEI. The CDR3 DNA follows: TGTGCCAGCACTCGGGGGGGGGCGGACTATGGCTACACCTTC. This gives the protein CASTRGGADYGYTF.

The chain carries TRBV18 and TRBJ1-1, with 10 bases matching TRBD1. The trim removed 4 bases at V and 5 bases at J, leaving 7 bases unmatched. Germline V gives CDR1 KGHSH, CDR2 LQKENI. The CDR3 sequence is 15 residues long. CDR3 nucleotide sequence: TGTGCCAGCTCACTTACCGGGACAGGGGAGACTGAAGCTTTCTTT. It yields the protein CASSLTGTGETEAFF.

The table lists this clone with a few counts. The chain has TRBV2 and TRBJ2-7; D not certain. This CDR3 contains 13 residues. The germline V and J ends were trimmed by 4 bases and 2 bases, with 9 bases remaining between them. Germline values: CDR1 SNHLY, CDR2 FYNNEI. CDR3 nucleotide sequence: TGTGCCAGCAGTGCTCTCTACCCCTACGAGCAGTACTTC. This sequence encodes CASSALYPYEQYF.